The 2 T cell receptor beta chains listed next were all sequenced from one sample in a study of blood T cell repertoires in COVID-19. TCRdb's copy holds only in-frame clones and misses some; the assay was immunoSEQ multiplex PCR. The table records 200,000 to 300,000 clones, approximately 90% of them present only once. The sample was peripheral blood. These receptors were collected from a woman between 40 and 50 years old who had recovered from COVID-19.

The chain employs TRBV11-3 and TRBJ2-1, with 7 bases identical to TRBD2. Germline CDR1 SGHNT, CDR2 YENEEA. Losses at the gene ends were 4 bases for V and 7 bases for J; bases not matched to a gene: 13. The CDR3 extends over 16 amino acids. The DNA of the CDR3 is TGTGCCAGCAGCTCTAGAGGGGCGGGAGTTCGGAATGAGCAGTTCTTC. It encodes CASSSRGAGVRNEQFF.

In DNA form, the CDR3 reads TGTGCCAGCAGCCAAATCGACATGTCCACTGAAGCTTTCTTT. Amino acids: CASSQIDMSTEAFF. The V gene is TRBV6-5, the J gene TRBJ1-1; unclear D gene. With 6 bases removed from V and 4 bases from J, the gap between germline ends came to 15 bases. CDR3 length: 14 amino acids. Per the germline V gene, CDR1 is MNHEY and CDR2 is SVGAGI.